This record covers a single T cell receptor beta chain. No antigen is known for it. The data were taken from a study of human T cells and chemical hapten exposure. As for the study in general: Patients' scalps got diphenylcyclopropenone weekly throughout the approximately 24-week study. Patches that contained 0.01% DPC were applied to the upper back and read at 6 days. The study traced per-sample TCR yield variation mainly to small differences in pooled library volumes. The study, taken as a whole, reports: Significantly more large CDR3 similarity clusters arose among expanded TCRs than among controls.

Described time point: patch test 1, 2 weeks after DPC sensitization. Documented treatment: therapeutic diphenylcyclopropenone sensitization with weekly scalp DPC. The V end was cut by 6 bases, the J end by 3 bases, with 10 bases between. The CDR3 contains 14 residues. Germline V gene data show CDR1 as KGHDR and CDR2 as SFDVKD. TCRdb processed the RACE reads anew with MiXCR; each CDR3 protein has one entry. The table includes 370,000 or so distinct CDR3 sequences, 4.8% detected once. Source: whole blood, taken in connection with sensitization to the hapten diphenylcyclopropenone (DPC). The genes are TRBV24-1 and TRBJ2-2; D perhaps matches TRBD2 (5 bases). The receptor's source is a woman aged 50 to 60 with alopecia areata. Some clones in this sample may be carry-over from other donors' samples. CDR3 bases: TGTGCCACCAGTTCTAGCAGCTACACCGGGGAGCTGTTTTTT. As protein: CATSSSSYTGELFF.